This TCR beta chain was recovered during a study of cytomegalovirus exposure and HLA in healthy donors. Study at large: The same platform was used for the 130 or so validation repertoires as for the approximately 730 first-cohort repertoires, as reported in a later analysis. Study-level findings and limits: Altogether, 150 to 200 TCR beta chains were recorded as cytomegalovirus-associated.

Measured with immunoSEQ multiplex PCR; TCRdb has only the in-frame clones, and not every one. This sample has 150,000 to 200,000 clones, with around four fifths found just once. As regards this clone: As yet, its antigen is unknown.

Germline V gene sequence: CDR1 SGHAT, CDR2 FQNNGV. The CDR3 runs to 16 residues. V lost 0 bases and J lost 4; bases outside the gene matches: 1. The sample taken for sequencing was PBMCs. The source is a man aged 18 to 29 in good health and CMV-seropositive. The V call is TRBV11-2, the J call TRBJ2-3; TRBD2 matches at 13 bases. CDR3 sequence reads: CASSLELAGGSDTQYF. The CDR3 DNA follows: TGTGCCAGCAGCTTAGAACTAGCGGGAGGGTCAGATACGCAGTATTTT.